This T cell receptor beta chain was sequenced in a study of response to subunit inactivated influenza vaccine. This clonotype has a handful of counts. What it binds is not known. The CDR3 is made up of 15 amino acids. V was pared by 0 bases and J by 5 bases, with 7 bases of the junction left unmatched. Germline V gene data show CDR1 as SGHDT and CDR2 as YYEEEE. TCRdb used MiXCR to reprocess the RT-PCR reads, holding one entry per CDR3 protein. Among some 800,000 distinct CDR3 sequences listed, roughly 20% were seen once. Notes on the study in general: With each seasonal influenza vaccination, the authors suggested, few new T cells are recruited.

The genes are TRBV5-6 and TRBJ2-7; TRBD2 matches at 8 bases. The sequenced sample was PBMCs from blood, obtained roughly 5 days after vaccination. The source is a man in his fifties or sixties who received an inactivated influenza vaccine. The DNA of the CDR3 is TGTGCCAGCAGCTTGGCCGGGACTAGGAACGACGAGCAGTACTTC. Protein: CASSLAGTRNDEQYF.